The 28 T cell receptor beta chains given below trace back to one sample, sequenced in a study of cytomegalovirus exposure and HLA in healthy donors. The PCR had 60 Vbeta and 13 Jbeta primers. Measured with immunoSEQ multiplex PCR; TCRdb has only the in-frame clones, and not every one. The table records around 180,000 clones, about 80% of them present only once. Source material: PBMCs. These receptors all come from a young man in good health and CMV-seropositive.

The V call is TRBV7-9, the J call TRBJ1-3; D uncertain. Trimming removed 4 bases from V and 8 bases from J, with 9 bases in between. The CDR3 has 12 amino acids. CDR1 and CDR2 (germline): SEHNR, FQNEAQ (reference sequence). The DNA of the CDR3 is TGTGCCAGCAGCTCGAGGAGAGACACCATATATTTT. Its translation: CASSSRRDTIYF.

J is TRBJ2-2 and V is TRBV19, with D tentatively TRBD2 (5 bases). Trimming pared 1 base from V and 4 bases from J, leaving 10 bases between. This CDR3 region has 15 residues. Germline V gene sequence: CDR1 LNHDA, CDR2 SQIVND (reference sequence). As DNA, the CDR3 is TGTGCCAGTAGTATAGTCCGGGGAAGCACCGGGGAGCTGTTTTTT. Residues: CASSIVRGSTGELFF.

This chain links TRBV11-3 with TRBJ2-7; the match to TRBD1 covers 10 bases. Losses at the gene ends were 3 bases for V and 6 bases for J; bases not matched to a gene: 5. CDR1 and CDR2 from the germline V gene are SGHNT and YENEEA. The CDR3 is made up of 14 amino acids. CDR3 nucleotides: TGTGCCAGCAGCTTGGACGGGACAGGGGTCGAGCAGTACTTC. It encodes CASSLDGTGVEQYF.

A few counts support this clone. The chain combines TRBV7-7 with TRBJ2-7; D is perhaps TRBD1 (5 bases). The V end lost 1 base, the J end lost 4 bases, and 8 bases lay between the germline ends. CDR3 length: 13 amino acids. Germline loops: CDR1 SSHAT, CDR2 FNYEAQ (reference sequence). The CDR3 loop is CASSLDAGYEQYF. CDR3 in DNA: TGTGCCAGCAGCTTAGACGCAGGGTACGAGCAGTACTTC.

The chain links TRBV7-6 to TRBJ1-2; 7 positions match TRBD1. The germline gives CDR1 SGHVS, CDR2 FNYEAQ. The junction had 3 bases not matched to a gene; V was cut back by 5 bases and J by 3 bases. The CDR3 runs 13 residues. CDR3 DNA sequence: TGTGCCAGCAGCCGAACAGGGGACTATGGCTACACCTTC. This sequence encodes CASSRTGDYGYTF.

CDR3 residues: CASSGSAGTGNNEQFF. The DNA for the CDR3 is TGTGCCAGCAGTGGTAGTGCCGGGACAGGCAACAATGAGCAGTTCTTC. This chain connects TRBV6-1 to TRBJ2-1; 8 positions match TRBD1. The germline CDR1 and CDR2 sequences are MNHNS and SASEGT. The CDR3 covers 16 residues. The V gene end was trimmed by 4 bases and the J gene end by 5 bases; junction bases not matched to a gene: 10.

A single count supports this clone. The chain links TRBV9 to TRBJ1-1; 7 bases line up with TRBD1. CDR3 length equals 14 residues. Trimming at V came to 4 bases and at J to 0 bases, leaving 3 bases not matched to a gene. Germline-derived CDR1 and CDR2 are SGDLS and YYNGEE. CDR3 nucleotides: TGTGCCAGCAGCTCGGGACAGCTGAACACTGAAGCTTTCTTT. Its protein product is CASSSGQLNTEAFF.

The V gene is TRBV15, the J gene TRBJ2-1, with no clear D. This CDR3 is built from 10 residues. V was shortened by 8 bases and J by 8 bases, with 7 bases between the two germline ends. Germline CDR1 is LNHNV and CDR2 is YYDKDF (reference sequence). The CDR3 loop is CATQAYEQFF. As DNA, the CDR3 is TGTGCCACCCAAGCATATGAGCAGTTCTTC.

The chain carries TRBV6-5 and TRBJ1-1, with D hard to call. CDR1 is MNHEY and CDR2 is SVGAGI in the germline V gene. Trimming cost V 4 bases and J 0 bases, with 3 bases left between them. CDR3 length: 12 residues. This CDR3 reads CASSSVNTEAFF. The CDR3 coding sequence is TGTGCCAGCAGTTCAGTGAACACTGAAGCTTTCTTT.

The chain carries TRBV13 and TRBJ2-3; D gene unclear. V dropped 2 bases and J dropped 2 bases, with 20 bases sitting between them. The length of the CDR3 is 18 residues. Germline V gives CDR1 PRHDT, CDR2 FYEKMQ (reference sequence). Written as DNA, the CDR3 is TGTGCCAGCAGCTTATTGTCGTGGCCCCAGTCCGACACAGATACGCAGTATTTT. Translated: CASSLLSWPQSDTDTQYF.

The V call is TRBV4-2, the J call TRBJ1-1; the D gene is possibly TRBD1 (5 bases). Germline V gives CDR1 LGHNA, CDR2 YNFKEQ. The length of the CDR3 is 19 residues. V was pared by 1 base and J by 5 bases, with 26 bases between. CDR3 bases: TGTGCCAGCAGCCAAGTGCGGGAGGGGACCTGGGAAGAAGGGACTGAAGCTTTCTTT. Amino acid sequence: CASSQVREGTWEEGTEAFF.

In DNA form, the CDR3 reads TGTGCCAGTAGTATTAAGGCAGGGCTGGAGACCGGGGAGCTGTTTTTT. Amino acids: CASSIKAGLETGELFF. J is TRBJ2-2 and V is TRBV19; the D gene is possibly TRBD1 (5 bases). This CDR3 is built from 16 residues. Germline values: CDR1 LNHDA, CDR2 SQIVND (reference sequence). V was pared by 3 bases and J by 5 bases, with 16 bases between.

This chain uses TRBV6-1 with TRBJ2-5; 9 nucleotides agree with TRBD2. The germline V gene has CDR1 MNHNS and CDR2 SASEGT. V was clipped by 2 bases and J by 5 bases; unmatched bases: 15. The CDR3 sequence is 18 residues long. Here the CDR3 reads CASSETFSGGTTRETQYF. The CDR3 bases are TGTGCCAGCAGTGAAACTTTTAGCGGGGGAACCACCAGGGAGACCCAGTACTTC.

This chain uses TRBV7-9 with TRBJ1-6, with 7 bases that match TRBD1. Per the germline V gene, CDR1 is SEHNR and CDR2 is FQNEAQ (reference sequence). After removal of 2 bases from V and 6 bases from J, the junction contained 4 bases not matched to a gene. This CDR3 is built from 15 residues. The CDR3 nucleotides read TGTGCCAGCAGCTTACCGGGACAGATTAATTCACCCCTCCACTTT. As protein: CASSLPGQINSPLHF. The full variable domain, its missing parts supplied by reference TRBV7-9 and TRBJ1-6, is DTGVSQNPRHKITKRGQNVTFRCDPISEHNRLYWYRQTLGQGPEFLTYFQNEAQLEKSRLLSDRFSAERPKGSFSTLEIQRTEQGDSAMYLCASSLPGQINSPLHFGNGTRLTVT.

This chain uses TRBV25-1 with TRBJ2-5, with 8 bases aligning to TRBD1. V trimming: 3 bases; J trimming: 5 bases; junction bases outside the gene matches: 5. The CDR3 runs to 14 residues. Germline values: CDR1 MGHDK, CDR2 SYGVNS. For the CDR3, the DNA is TGTGCCAGCAGTGATCGGACAGGGCTGGAGACCCAGTACTTC. This translates into CASSDRTGLETQYF.

This clone was seen a handful of times. This sequence joins TRBV7-2 and TRBJ1-2; 9 bases match TRBD1. The V gene's germline CDR1 is SGHTA and CDR2 FQGNSA. There are 15 residues in the CDR3. Losses at the gene ends were 10 bases for V and 1 base for J; bases not matched to a gene: 10. Here the CDR3 DNA reads TGTGCCACAAGACCGGGACAGGGAATTAACTATGGCTACACCTTC. This translates into CATRPGQGINYGYTF. The variable domain in full, with the rest retrieved from reference TRBV7-2 and TRBJ1-2, is GAGVSQSPSNKVTEKGKDVELRCDPISGHTALYWYRQSLGQGLEFLIYFQGNSAPDKSGLPSDRFSAERTGGSVSTLTIQRTQQEDSAVYLCATRPGQGINYGYTFGSGTRLTVV.

This chain uses TRBV11-3 with TRBJ2-5; 7 bases fit TRBD2. From germline, CDR1 is SGHNT and CDR2 YENEEA. J was trimmed by 5 bases and V by 4 bases; bases with no gene match: 4. The CDR3 is made up of 13 amino acids. In nucleotides, the CDR3 is TGTGCCAGCAGCTCTGCCGGGGGGGAGACCCAGTACTTC. This translates into CASSSAGGETQYF.

J is TRBJ2-7 and V is TRBV6-9, with TRBD1 as a possible D gene (6 bases). The CDR3 covers 18 residues. Trimming stripped 4 bases from V and 0 bases from J, with 22 bases between. Germline V lookup: CDR1 MNHGY, CDR2 SVAAGI. CDR3 residues: CASSSQDSLSAISYEQYF. The DNA for the CDR3 is TGTGCCAGCAGTTCGCAGGACAGCCTAAGTGCTATCTCCTACGAGCAGTACTTC.

V usage is TRBV13 and J usage is TRBJ1-2, with D unclear. Germline CDR1 and CDR2: PRHDT and FYEKMQ (reference sequence). The CDR3 totals 14 residues. Trimming took 0 bases from V and 4 from J, leaving 9 bases between them. DNA for the CDR3: TGTGCCAGCAGCTTAGGCCCGGCGGTCTATGGCTACACCTTC. Protein product: CASSLGPAVYGYTF.

The chain joins TRBV14 to TRBJ1-5; 12 bases align to TRBD1. This CDR3 spans 14 amino acids. Germline V gene sequence: CDR1 SGHDN, CDR2 FVKESK. Trimming at V came to 7 bases and at J to 6 bases, leaving 4 bases not matched to a gene. The DNA of the CDR3 is TGTGCCAGCAACGGGACAGGGGGCCGTCAGCCCCAGCATTTT. It specifies CASNGTGGRQPQHF.

This rearrangement joins TRBV15 to TRBJ2-5; 7 bases agree with TRBD2. CDR1 and CDR2 (germline): LNHNV, YYDKDF (reference sequence). The CDR3 has 16 residues. The trim removed 1 base at V and 4 bases at J, leaving 9 bases unmatched. The CDR3 nucleotides read TGTGCCACCAGCAGAGTTTCGGGGCGGGGGTTAGAGACCCAGTACTTC. Translating it yields CATSRVSGRGLETQYF.

The V gene is TRBV6-5, the J gene TRBJ2-2; 8 bases match TRBD1. V dropped 4 bases and J dropped 5; count of bases not matched to a gene: 3. Germline V gene lookup returns CDR1 MNHEY and CDR2 SVGAGI. The CDR3 spans 14 residues. In nucleotides, the CDR3 is TGTGCCAGCAGTTTCAGGGGGCGAACCGGGGAGCTGTTTTTT. This codes for CASSFRGRTGELFF.

V usage is TRBV5-1 and J usage is TRBJ2-1; TRBD2 aligns across 7 bases. The ends lost 3 bases at V and 7 bases at J; junction bases unmatched: 10. CDR1 is SGHRS and CDR2 is YFSETQ in the germline V gene. The CDR3 has 15 residues. CDR3 loop: CASSSFGGSGNEQFF. CDR3 DNA sequence: TGCGCCAGCAGCTCTTTCGGCGGGAGCGGGAATGAGCAGTTCTTC. The entire variable domain, with the rest obtained from reference TRBV5-1 and TRBJ2-1, is as follows: KAGVTQTPRYLIKTRGQQVTLSCSPISGHRSVSWYQQTPGQGLQFLFEYFSETQRNKGNFPGRFSGRQFSNSRSEMNVSTLELGDSALYLCASSSFGGSGNEQFFGPGTRLTVL.

The CDR3 sequence: CASSPVAHSRGELFF. The CDR3 DNA reads TGTGCCAGCAGCCCGGTTGCCCATTCTCGCGGGGAGCTGTTTTTT. The chain carries TRBV7-2 and TRBJ2-2; no reliable D call. This CDR3 has 15 amino acids. Germline V gene sequence: CDR1 SGHTA, CDR2 FQGNSA. V was cut by 5 bases and J by 7 bases, with 17 bases left in between.

CDR3 sequence reads: CASSSLAGTYEQYF. The CDR3 DNA reads as TGTGCCAGCAGCTCCCTAGCGGGAACCTACGAGCAGTACTTC. The V and J genes are TRBV7-9 and TRBJ2-7; 9 bases are shared with TRBD2. This CDR3 has 14 amino acids. With V trimmed by 4 bases and J by 2 bases, 3 bases remained unmatched. Germline V gene sequence: CDR1 SEHNR, CDR2 FQNEAQ (reference sequence).

V and J are TRBV7-2 and TRBJ2-1; 12 nucleotides align to TRBD2. With V trimmed by 5 bases and J by 10 bases, 9 bases remained unmatched. In germline, CDR1 is SGHTA, CDR2 FQGNSA. CDR3 length equals 15 residues. The CDR3 DNA reads as TGTGCCAGCAGCATTTCTAGCGGGGGGGCGGTAGAGCAGTTCTTC. It yields the protein CASSISSGGAVEQFF.

This chain joins TRBV5-1 and TRBJ2-2, with a weak D call TRBD1 (5 bases). With 0 bases removed from V and 1 base from J, the gap between germline ends came to 7 bases. The CDR3 is made up of 15 amino acids. The germline V gene encodes CDR1 SGHRS and CDR2 YFSETQ. CDR3 sequence: CASSLGRENTGELFF. The CDR3 nucleotides are TGCGCCAGCAGCTTGGGCAGGGAGAACACCGGGGAGCTGTTTTTT.

The rearrangement uses TRBV5-4 and TRBJ2-2; 12 bases map to TRBD2. Germline CDR1 is SGHNT and CDR2 is YYREEE (reference sequence). V lost 9 bases to trimming and J lost 7 bases; unmatched junction nucleotides: 10. The CDR3 loop spans 15 amino acids. CDR3 nucleotide sequence: TGTGCCATTCCGCTAGCGGGAGGGCCTGGCGGGGAGCTGTTTTTT. This gives the protein CAIPLAGGPGGELFF.